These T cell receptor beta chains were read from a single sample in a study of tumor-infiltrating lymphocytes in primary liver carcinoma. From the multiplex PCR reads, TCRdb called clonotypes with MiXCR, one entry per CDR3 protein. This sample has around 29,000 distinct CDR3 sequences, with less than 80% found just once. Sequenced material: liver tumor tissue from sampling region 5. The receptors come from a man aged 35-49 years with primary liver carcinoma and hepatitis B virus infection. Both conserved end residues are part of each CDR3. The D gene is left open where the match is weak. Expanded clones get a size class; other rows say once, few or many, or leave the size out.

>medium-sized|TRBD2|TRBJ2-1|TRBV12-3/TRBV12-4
CASSVRGVAGVVNEQFF
TGTGCCAGCAGTGTACGAGGGGTAGCGGGAGTGGTCAATGAGCAGTTCTTC
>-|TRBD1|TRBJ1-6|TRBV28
CASGTGPAHNSPLHF
TGTGCCAGTGGGACAGGGCCGGCCCATAATTCACCCCTCCACTTT
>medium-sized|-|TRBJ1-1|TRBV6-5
CASSGQFNTEAFF
TGTGCCAGCAGCGGGCAGTTCAACACTGAAGCTTTCTTT
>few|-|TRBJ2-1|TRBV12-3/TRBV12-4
CASGIIGLPNGQLF
TGTGCCAGCGGCATCATAGGACTCCCAAATGGGCAGCTCTTC
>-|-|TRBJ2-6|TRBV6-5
CASNRDMAGANVLTF
TGTGCCAGCAACCGCGACATGGCTGGGGCCAACGTCCTGACTTTC
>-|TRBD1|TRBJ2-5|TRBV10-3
CTISDRGCETQYF
TGTACCATCAGTGACAGGGGGTGTGAGACCCAGTACTTC
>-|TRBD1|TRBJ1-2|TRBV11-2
CASGLASGGLADYTF
TGTGCCAGCGGCTTGGCTTCAGGGGGGTTGGCTGACTACACCTTC
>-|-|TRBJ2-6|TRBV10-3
CAISETDSGANALTF
TGTGCCATCTCCGAGACAGACTCTGGGGCCAACGCCCTGACTTTC
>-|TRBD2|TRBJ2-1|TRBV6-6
CASSPITSGMYEQFF
TGTGCCAGCAGCCCAATTACAAGCGGGATGTATGAGCAGTTCTTC
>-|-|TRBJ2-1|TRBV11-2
CASSSLWEEQFF
TGTGCCAGCAGTTCCCTATGGGAAGAGCAGTTCTTC
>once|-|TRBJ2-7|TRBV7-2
CARSLAPSAYEQYF
TGTGCCAGGAGCTTAGCCCCTAGCGCCTACGAGCAGTACTTC
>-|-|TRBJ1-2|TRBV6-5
CASTYRQGEGNTF
TGTGCCAGCACTTACCGGCAGGGCGAAGGCAACACCTTC
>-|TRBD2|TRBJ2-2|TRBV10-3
CAIQSSGARHGELFF
TGTGCCATCCAGAGTAGCGGGGCTCGTCACGGGGAGCTGTTTTTT
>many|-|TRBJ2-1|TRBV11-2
CASSLERARAHEQFF
TGTGCCAGCAGCTTAGAGCGGGCACGGGCCCACGAGCAGTTCTTC
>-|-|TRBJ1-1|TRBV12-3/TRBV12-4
CASSRGAGTEAFF
TGTGCCAGCAGTAGGGGGGCAGGAACTGAAGCTTTCTTT
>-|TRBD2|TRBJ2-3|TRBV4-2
CASSQVTLLAGATDTRYF
TGTGCTAGCAGCCAAGTGACGCTTCTAGCGGGAGCGACAGATACGCGGTATTTT
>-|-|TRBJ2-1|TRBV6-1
CASSSETPGNKQFF
TGTGCCAGCAGTTCCGAGACCCCAGGCAATAAGCAGTTCTTC
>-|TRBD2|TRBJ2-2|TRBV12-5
CASGVERGSDTGELFF
TGTGCTAGTGGTGTTGAGCGGGGATCAGACACCGGGGAGCTGTTTTTT
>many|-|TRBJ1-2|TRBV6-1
CASSEGVGRPDYGYTF
TGTGCCAGCAGTGAAGGTGTCGGCAGACCTGACTATGGCTACACCTTC
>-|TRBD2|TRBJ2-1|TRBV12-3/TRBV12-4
CASSLALGVAGGPDANEQFF
TGTGCAAGCAGTTTAGCGCTCGGAGTAGCGGGAGGGCCGGATGCAAATGAGCAGTTCTTC
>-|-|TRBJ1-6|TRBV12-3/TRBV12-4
CASSFDTSNSPLHF
TGTGCCAGCAGTTTCGACACGTCGAATTCACCCCTCCACTTT
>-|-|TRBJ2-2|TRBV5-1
CAGSLAAIPNTGELLF
TGCGCCGGCAGCTTGGCGGCTATCCCAAACACCGGGGAGCTGTTGTTT
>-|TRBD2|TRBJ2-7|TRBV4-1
CARSQSLAEPLCEQYF
TGCGCCAGGAGCCAATCCCTAGCGGAGCCACTTTGCGAGCAATACTTC
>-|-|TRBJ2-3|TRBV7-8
CASWGVDKDTQYF
TGTGCCAGTTGGGGGGTGGACAAGGATACACAGTATTTT
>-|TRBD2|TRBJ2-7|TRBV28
CASSALAGVYEQYF
TGTGCCAGCAGTGCCCTAGCGGGAGTTTACGAGCAGTACTTC
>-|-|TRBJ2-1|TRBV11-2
CASSLDPLAGMNEQFF
TGTGCCAGCAGCTTAGATCCCCTAGCAGGAATGAATGAGCAGTTCTTC
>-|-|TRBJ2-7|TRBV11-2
CASSQPNAQGGKQYF
TGTGCCAGCAGCCAACCTAATGCACAGGGCGGTAAGCAGTACTTC
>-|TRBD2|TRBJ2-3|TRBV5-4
CASSHYNGLAEVTDMQYF
TGTGCCAGCAGTCACTATAACGGACTAGCGGAAGTGACAGATATGCAGTATTTT
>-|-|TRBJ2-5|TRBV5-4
CASSQRSPEETQYF
TGTGCCAGCAGCCAACGGAGTCCTGAAGAGACCCAGTACTTC
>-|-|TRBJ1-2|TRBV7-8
CDSSLSSPLAFGYTF
TGTGACAGCAGCTTAAGTTCCCCATTAGCCTTTGGCTACACCTTC
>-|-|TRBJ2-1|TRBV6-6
CASSHGTYALDEQFF
TGTGCCAGCAGTCATGGGACTTACGCCTTAGATGAGCAGTTCTTC
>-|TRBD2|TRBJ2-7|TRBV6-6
CASSHDPLTGGLSYERYF
TGTGCCAGCAGTCACGACCCGCTAACGGGAGGACTCTCCTACGAGCGGTACTTC
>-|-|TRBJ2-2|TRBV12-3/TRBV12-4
CVSSLRPRELFF
TGTGTCAGCAGCCTCCGTCCCAGGGAACTGTTTTTT
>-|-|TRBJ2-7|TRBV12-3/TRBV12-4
CASSPSNRPGTIEQYF
TGTGCCAGCAGTCCAAGCAACCGACCTGGAACAATCGAGCAGTACTTC
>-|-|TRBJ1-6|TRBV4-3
CTSSIDRGDSPLHF
TGCACCAGCAGCATTGACCGAGGGGATTCACCCCTCCACTTT
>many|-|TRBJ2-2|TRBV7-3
CASSTQEGGELFF
TGTGCCAGCAGCACTCAAGAGGGCGGGGAGCTGTTTTTT